One sample yielded the 21 T cell receptor beta chains listed below, sequenced in a study of T cells in Graves' hyperthyroidism and ophthalmopathy. TCR beta CDR3 region amplification was performed from RNA transcripts. The HTBI set primed first-round TCR CDR3 RT-PCR. TCRdb re-analysed the multiplex PCR reads in MiXCR, keeping a single row per CDR3 protein. The sample lists 650,000 to 750,000 distinct CDR3 sequences, 12% to 15% seen once, with about 10% in the top ten. The sequenced sample consisted of blood. These receptors came from a woman aged 18-29 years with Graves' hyperthyroidism.

J is TRBJ1-5 and V is TRBV6-2 or TRBV6-3; the D is unclear. Germline CDR1 MNHEY, CDR2 SVGEGT. Trimming left V 4 bases short and J 1 base short, with 8 bases between. The CDR3 totals 14 residues. The CDR3 protein is CASSSRASNQPQHF. The DNA for the CDR3 is TGTGCCAGCAGTTCCCGGGCCAGCAATCAGCCCCAGCATTTT.

The rearrangement links TRBV19 to TRBJ2-7; the match to TRBD1 covers 7 bases. This CDR3 is 15 amino acids long. The V gene's germline CDR1 is LNHDA and CDR2 SQIVND (reference sequence). The J segment lost 3 bases and the V segment lost 2 bases, leaving 7 bases of the junction unmatched. DNA for the CDR3: TGTGCCAGTAGTATATTTTGGGACAGCGTCTACGAGCAGTACTTC. Translation gives CASSIFWDSVYEQYF.

J is TRBJ1-1 and V is TRBV19, with D tentatively TRBD1 (6 bases). Germline CDR1 reads LNHDA; CDR2 reads SQIVND (reference sequence). V lost 0 bases and J 3 bases, leaving 11 bases between the germline ends. The CDR3 has 15 amino acids. The chain's CDR3 is CASSIDRGPDTEAFF. DNA of the CDR3: TGTGCCAGTAGTATAGACCGGGGGCCAGACACTGAAGCTTTCTTT.

For this clonotype: A much bigger clone sits one base away, suggesting this may be a read error. Since no conserved phenylalanine or tryptophan closes the CDR3, a read error is the likely cause. V and J are TRBV5-1 and TRBJ2-1, with 8 bases lining up with TRBD2. The CDR3 loop spans 13 amino acids. Trimming removed 7 bases from V and 4 bases from J; junction bases left unmatched: 4. CDR1 and CDR2 from the germline V gene are SGHRS and YFSETQ. The CDR3 spells CASGLAGYNEQFL. The CDR3 coding sequence is TGCGCCAGCGGCCTAGCGGGTTACAATGAGCAGTTCCTC.

The rearrangement links TRBV27 to TRBJ1-6; 7 bases fit TRBD1. The J segment lost 5 bases and the V segment lost 5 bases, leaving 3 bases of the junction unmatched. CDR1 is MNHEY and CDR2 is SMNVEV in the germline V gene (reference sequence). The CDR3 loop spans 14 amino acids. The CDR3 coding sequence is TGTGCCAGCAGTGGGGGACAGAATAATTCACCCCTCCACTTT. Translation gives CASSGGQNNSPLHF.

This clonotype was seen a handful of times. CDR3 residues: CASSIKSPLSGRWGGIRGNEQFF. In DNA, the CDR3 is TGTGCCAGTAGTATAAAATCCCCTTTGAGCGGGAGATGGGGCGGGATCAGGGGCAATGAGCAGTTCTTC. This chain connects TRBV19 to TRBJ2-1; 8 bases are shared with TRBD2. The V gene's germline CDR1 is LNHDA and CDR2 SQIVND (reference sequence). The CDR3 runs to 23 residues. V was clipped by 2 bases and J by 6 bases; unmatched bases: 30.

This clonotype has ten or more counts. The V gene is TRBV7-8, the J gene TRBJ2-7; 9 bases agree with TRBD2. The CDR3 loop spans 16 amino acids. Germline V gives CDR1 SGHVS, CDR2 FQNEAQ. J lost 1 base, V lost 3 bases, and 7 bases had no gene match. In DNA, the CDR3 is TGTGCCAGCAGCTTCACAGGCGGGAGGGGTTCCTACGAGCAGTACTTC. This sequence encodes CASSFTGGRGSYEQYF.

As regards this clonotype: Sequence at one end of the junction differs from germline and may be a read error. This chain uses TRBV2 with TRBJ1-5; D possibly corresponds to TRBD1 (5 bases). CDR3 size: 22 residues. From germline, CDR1 is SNHLY and CDR2 FYNNEI. DNA for the CDR3: TGTGCCATCAGTGAGTCGAGCTCTCCCCGACAGACAGCCCGGGGGGACAATCAGCCCCAGCATTTT. Its translation: CAISESSSPRQTARGDNQPQHF.

This clonotype was seen at least ten times. The V gene is TRBV27, the J gene TRBJ1-2, with a possible D match to TRBD1 (5 bases). The CDR3 extends over 13 amino acids. V lost 8 bases to trimming and J lost 3 bases, with 13 bases between them. The germline V gene encodes CDR1 MNHEY and CDR2 SMNVEV (reference sequence). Here the CDR3 reads CASQGYMDYGYTF. In nucleotides, the CDR3 is TGTGCCAGCCAGGGATACATGGACTATGGCTACACCTTC.

This clonotype was found a few times. The J gene is TRBJ2-7, the V gene TRBV28, with D maybe TRBD2 (6 bases). This CDR3 contains 14 residues. CDR1 and CDR2 (germline): MDHEN, SYDVKM. V was shortened by 9 bases and J by 3 bases, with 18 bases between the two germline ends. The CDR3 protein is CASYTTGTVYEQYF. The DNA for the CDR3 is TGTGCCAGTTACACCACCGGGACTGTCTACGAGCAGTACTTC.

V usage is TRBV5-1 and J usage is TRBJ2-5, with D maybe TRBD1 (5 bases). Germline assignment: CDR1 SGHRS and CDR2 YFSETQ. This CDR3 contains 17 residues. The V end lost 0 bases, the J end lost 2 bases, and 17 bases lay between the germline ends. The CDR3 coding sequence is TGCGCCAGCAGCTTGGGGGTTGACCCAGGGCAGCAAGAGACCCAGTACTTC. This sequence encodes CASSLGVDPGQQETQYF.

This clonotype was observed at least ten times. J is TRBJ2-3 and V is TRBV9; D is unresolved. V was pared by 0 bases and J by 4 bases, with 9 bases between. The CDR3 length is 14 residues. Per the germline V gene, CDR1 is SGDLS and CDR2 is YYNGEE. The CDR3 spells CASSVAPRADTQYF. DNA of the CDR3: TGTGCCAGCAGCGTAGCGCCTAGGGCAGATACGCAGTATTTT.

The chain recombines TRBV4-3 with TRBJ2-5; the D gene is possibly TRBD2 (7 bases). The CDR3 length is 13 residues. The V gene's germline CDR1 is LGHNA and CDR2 YSLEER. The ends were cut back, 8 bases at V and 1 base at J, with 11 bases in the middle. CDR3 in amino acids: CASGGGLQETQYF. The CDR3 nucleotides read TGCGCCAGCGGGGGGGGGCTCCAAGAGACCCAGTACTTC.

This clonotype was recorded a few times. The rearrangement links TRBV28 to TRBJ1-5; D perhaps matches TRBD1 (5 bases). Trimming removed 4 bases from V and 1 base from J, with 17 bases in between. The V gene's germline CDR1 is MDHEN and CDR2 SYDVKM. The CDR3 is 17 residues long. CDR3 sequence: CASSSRTGGSSNQPQHF. CDR3 nucleotides: TGTGCCAGCAGTTCGAGGACCGGGGGGTCGAGCAATCAGCCCCAGCATTTT.

This clonotype was seen repeatedly, ten times or more. The rearrangement uses TRBV11-2 and TRBJ2-5; 9 nucleotides agree with TRBD2. CDR1 and CDR2 (germline): SGHAT, FQNNGV. Trimming cost V 7 bases and J 5 bases; bases outside gene matches: 14. This CDR3 comprises 16 residues. The CDR3 nucleotides are TGTGCCAGCACCTCCGGAGCGGGAGGTCCCCGCGAGACCCAGTACTTC. Encoded protein: CASTSGAGGPRETQYF.

This clonotype was observed many times. The chain couples TRBV11-2 to TRBJ1-5; 7 nucleotides align to TRBD1. V lost 5 bases, J lost 5 bases, and 3 bases stayed unmatched. The CDR3 covers 13 residues. CDR1 SGHAT and CDR2 FQNNGV come from the germline V gene. CDR3: CASSADRDQPQHF. In DNA, the CDR3 is TGTGCCAGCAGCGCAGACAGGGATCAGCCCCAGCATTTT.

This rearrangement joins TRBV15 to TRBJ1-5; possible D gene TRBD1, 6 bases. The CDR3 is 15 residues long. CDR1 is LNHNV, CDR2 YYDKDF, per germline (reference sequence). V was clipped by 0 bases and J by 6 bases, with 12 bases between them. CDR3 sequence (DNA): TGTGCCACCAGCAGAGATCTGGGCAGGGGTCAGCCCCAGCATTTT. It is translated as CATSRDLGRGQPQHF.

This clonotype was found many times. V and J are TRBV27 and TRBJ2-3; D is undetermined. The CDR3 has 13 residues. V gave up 6 bases and J gave up 5 bases, with 12 bases separating them. Germline CDR1 MNHEY, CDR2 SMNVEV (reference sequence). In DNA form, the CDR3 reads TGTGCCAGCAGACCCCATGGGCGAGATACGCAGTATTTT. It is translated as CASRPHGRDTQYF.

This clonotype was seen ten or more times. The chain uses TRBV28 and TRBJ2-7, with D maybe TRBD2 (6 bases). This CDR3 has 13 residues. Looked up from germline, CDR1 is MDHEN and CDR2 is SYDVKM. The V end was cut by 10 bases, the J end by 1 base, with 14 bases between. The CDR3, as DNA: TGTGCCACCCGCCGCGGGGCTTCCTACGAGCAGTACTTC. This gives the protein CATRRGASYEQYF.

This clonotype has a handful of counts. A much more abundant neighbour one base away suggests this may be a read error. The chain employs TRBV12-3 or TRBV12-4 and TRBJ1-5, with TRBD1 matching 9 bases. V dropped 6 bases and J dropped 2; count of bases not matched to a gene: 8. This CDR3 comprises 16 residues. The CDR3 spells CASSQDRGGGNQPQHF. CDR3 coding DNA: TGTGCCAGCAGCCAAGACAGGGGGGGGGGCAATCAGCCCCAGCATTTT.

This clonotype was detected ten times or more. The chain recombines TRBV12-3 or TRBV12-4 with TRBJ1-1; 10 bases match TRBD1. This CDR3 comprises 16 residues. V lost 7 bases, J lost 1 base, and 9 bases stayed unmatched. The CDR3 spells CASTREGQGPNTEAFF. The CDR3 DNA sequence: TGTGCCAGCACCAGGGAGGGACAGGGGCCGAACACTGAAGCTTTCTTT.